The entry below gives a single T cell receptor (beta chain) sequence along with its context. This entry comes from a study of blood T cell repertoires in COVID-19. About the research overall: Sample material is recorded as cDNA or gDNA derived from T cells, B-cell-depleted T cells, or PBMCs.

V trimming: 1 base; J trimming: 11 bases; junction bases outside the gene matches: 7. The length of the CDR3 is 13 residues. Germline V gives CDR1 SGHDN, CDR2 FVKESK. Profiled with immunoSEQ multiplex PCR; TCRdb holds only in-frame clones, not every one. The sample consists of fewer than 300,000 clones, roughly 86% of them appearing once. The V call is TRBV14, the J call TRBJ2-7; 8 nucleotides align to TRBD2. This TCR was recovered from a man aged 18-30 years with active or convalescent COVID-19. The sample consisted of peripheral blood. CDR3 bases: TGTGCCAGCAGCCAAGTTAGTCCGGGGGGGAAGTACTTC. This gives the protein CASSQVSPGGKYF.